The following is a TCR beta chain sequence with its context. Its antigen is unidentified. This specimen comes from a study of CXCR3-negative and CXCR3-positive naive CD8 T cells. Whole-study results and caveats: No difference in surface CD5 was seen between naive subsets, and TCR strength was inferred from TRB CDR3 properties. CXCR3-positive naive cells had TRB CDR3s that were more hydrophobic than CXCR3-negative naive cells had.

A few hundred thousand cells per CD8+ T cell subset were flow-sorted in triplicate. CD45RO-CCR7+CD27+CD95- characterized naive CD8+ T cells. TRB cDNA libraries were made by UMI-labeled 5' RACE. TCRdb reanalyzed the 5' RACE reads and collapses them to one entry per CDR3 protein, without DNA. This table lists fewer than 90,000 distinct CDR3 sequences. CDR3 length equals 17 residues. CDR1 is MNHEY and CDR2 is SMNVEV in the germline V gene (reference sequence). V and J are TRBV27 and TRBJ2-7; TCRdb's D gene call, TRBD2, goes unchecked for lack of DNA. The specimen was naive CXCR3+ CD8+ T cells from blood. Subset defined: CD45RO-CCR7+CD27+CD95- naive CD8+ T cells expressing CXCR3 (TNR3+). The TCR originated in a human donor in good health. Some clones in this sample may be carry-over from other donors' samples. CDR3 sequence: CASSSSQPLAGSGEQYF.